The 10 T cell receptor beta chains presented below share a single source sample, sequenced in a study of shared clonotypes between healthy human individuals (TCRdb year 2020). The library was built by means of the immunoSEQ multiplex PCR assay. TCRdb took this table from immuneACCESS and kept in-frame rearrangements with V and J called. Such tables lack part of the clones; where checked against another copy, unresolved V genes explain under half of the gap, and the rest is unexplained. The sample data list almost 750,000 clones, and roughly two thirds of these were observed just once. The top ten constitute more than 1.5% of the sample. The specimen was memory CD4+ T cells sorted from blood. The sample's cell subset or site label, decoded: CD45RA-negative fraction. The receptors stem from a woman in her 30s in good health.

The table lists this clone with a count of one. The V gene is TRBV7-6, the J gene TRBJ2-3; TRBD2 matches 9 bases. Per the germline V gene, CDR1 is SGHVS and CDR2 is FNYEAQ. CDR3 length equals 17 residues. Trimming removed 5 bases from V and 2 bases from J; junction bases left unmatched: 11. The CDR3 DNA is TGTGCCAGCAGCCGACGACCCCTAGCGGGGTCCACAGATACGCAGTATTTT. Amino acid sequence: CASSRRPLAGSTDTQYF.

The chain uses TRBV5-6 and TRBJ2-1; 15 nucleotides align to TRBD2. The CDR3 is made up of 16 amino acids. Losses at the gene ends were 1 base for V and 9 bases for J; bases not matched to a gene: 5. Germline assignment: CDR1 SGHDT and CDR2 YYEEEE. The CDR3 nucleotides read TGTGCCAGCAGCTTGAGGACTAGCGGGAGGGCGGGTGAGCAGTTCTTC. Amino acids: CASSLRTSGRAGEQFF. The full variable domain, in which reference TRBV5-6 and TRBJ2-1 provide the parts outside the CDR3, is DAGVTQSPTHLIKTRGQQVTLRCSPKSGHDTVSWYQQALGQGPQFIFQYYEEEERQRGNFPDRFSGHQFPNYSSELNVNALLLGDSALYLCASSLRTSGRAGEQFFGPGTRLTVL.

This clone was observed a few times. The chain is built from TRBV2 and TRBJ2-7; 10 nucleotides agree with TRBD2. From germline, CDR1 is SNHLY and CDR2 FYNNEI. After removal of 5 bases from V and 2 bases from J, the junction contained 3 bases not matched to a gene. The CDR3 has 14 amino acids. CDR3 amino acids: CASSLLAGTYEQYF. The CDR3 DNA reads as TGTGCCAGCAGTTTACTAGCGGGAACCTACGAGCAGTACTTC.

This clone was picked up one time. The chain employs TRBV2 and TRBJ2-3, with 11 nucleotides matching TRBD1. The CDR3 runs 16 residues. In germline, CDR1 is SNHLY, CDR2 FYNNEI. V lost 6 bases and J lost 6; bases outside the gene matches: 11. CDR3 residues: CASRAMGQGVPDTQYF. The DNA for the CDR3 is TGTGCCAGCAGGGCTATGGGACAGGGGGTGCCCGATACGCAGTATTTT.

V and J are TRBV6-5 and TRBJ2-2, with a tentative D call TRBD1 (6 bases). The CDR3 covers 13 residues. Trimming shortened V by 5 bases and J by 5 bases, and 9 bases separated the two germline ends. Germline V CDR1 and CDR2: MNHEY, SVGAGI. CDR3 amino acids: CASSPGVTGELFF. Here the CDR3 DNA reads TGTGCCAGCAGTCCAGGGGTTACCGGGGAGCTGTTTTTT.

The chain is built from TRBV5-4 and TRBJ2-7, with 13 bases identical to TRBD2. This CDR3 is 16 amino acids long. Germline values: CDR1 SGHNT, CDR2 YYREEE (reference sequence). After removal of 3 bases from V and 6 bases from J, the junction contained 9 bases not matched to a gene. Written as DNA, the CDR3 is TGTGCCAGCAGCTGGGGCGGGACTAGCGGGATGGGCGAGCAGTACTTC. Residues: CASSWGGTSGMGEQYF. The full variable domain, with the rest looked up from reference TRBV5-4 and TRBJ2-7, is ETGVTQSPTHLIKTRGQQVTLRCSSQSGHNTVSWYQQALGQGPQFIFQYYREEENGRGNFPPRFSGLQFPNYSSELNVNALELDDSALYLCASSWGGTSGMGEQYFGPGTRLTVT.

This clone has only one observation. CDR3 in amino acids: CSVPEQFF. The CDR3 DNA is TGCAGTGTCCCTGAGCAGTTCTTC. The J gene is TRBJ2-1, the V gene TRBV20-1; no definite D call. V lost 7 bases and J lost 9, with 4 bases in between. The CDR3 spans 8 residues. Looked up from germline, CDR1 is DFQATT and CDR2 is SNEGSKA (reference sequence).

This clone was seen ten or more times. This chain links TRBV19 with TRBJ1-5; D might be TRBD1 (5 bases). V was trimmed by 4 bases and J by 9 bases, leaving 10 bases between them. The germline CDR1 and CDR2 sequences are LNHDA and SQIVND (reference sequence). The CDR3 length is 12 residues. In DNA form, the CDR3 reads TGTGCCAGTAGTACGACAGTGCCGCCCCAGCATTTT. The encoded protein is CASSTTVPPQHF.

This clone was counted once. The J gene is TRBJ2-3, the V gene TRBV5-4, with 10 bases identical to TRBD2. Germline CDR1 SGHNT, CDR2 YYREEE (reference sequence). This CDR3 is built from 17 residues. Trimming took 4 bases from V and 0 from J; bases not matched to a gene: 8. The CDR3 nucleotides are TGTGCCAGCAGCCCCCGCCCTAGCGGGGGAAGCACAGATACGCAGTATTTT. It encodes CASSPRPSGGSTDTQYF.

This chain links TRBV6-5 with TRBJ2-5; TRBD1 agrees at 9 bases. The CDR3 loop spans 13 amino acids. Germline lookup yields CDR1 MNHEY and CDR2 SVGAGI. J lost 6 bases, V lost 6 bases, and 5 bases had no gene match. The CDR3 nucleotides read TGTGCCAGCAGCCTACAGGGGGCGAAGACCCAGTACTTC. It specifies CASSLQGAKTQYF.